This note documents a single T cell receptor beta chain sequence. Sequencing used immunoSEQ multiplex PCR; TCRdb keeps in-frame clones, though not all of them. The sample has roughly 180,000 clones, about 80% seen once. This sample is part of a study of blood T cell repertoires in COVID-19. About the research overall: Acute and convalescent COVID-19 samples came from the United States, Italy and Spain. PBMCs, B-cell-depleted T cells, or T cells were the source of the cDNA or gDNA that made up the material.

The CDR3 covers 13 residues. Germline V CDR1 and CDR2: MNHEY, SMNVEV (reference sequence). Trimming removed 4 bases from V and 8 bases from J, with 14 bases in between. Everyone who took part was roughly 18 to 89 years old, and they came from roughly 25 US areas. The TCR comes from a man aged 55 to 70 who had been exposed to COVID-19. The V gene is TRBV27, the J gene TRBJ1-2, with no clear D. The sequenced material came from PBMCs or T cells enriched from blood (not recorded which). CDR3 sequence reads: CASSSPPLQGYTF. The CDR3 DNA reads TGTGCCAGCAGTTCGCCCCCCTTACAGGGCTACACCTTC.